This T cell receptor beta chain was captured in a study of post-analysis software for immune sequencing data. Looking at the study overall: Both relapsing-remitting and secondary progressive multiple sclerosis featured among the disease courses, as did progressive-relapsing multiple sclerosis.

TCR beta cDNA libraries included unique molecular identifiers. The T cell input of about 0.85 to 10 million gave around 450,000 cDNA molecules. TCRdb passed the PCR reads through MiXCR, listing each CDR3 protein once. The table includes about 160,000 distinct CDR3 sequences, about 34% detected once. About this clonotype itself: What it binds is unknown.

Broader study findings: For normalized Chao1 diversity, multiple sclerosis patients scored significantly lower than controls did.

The TCR sequence derives from a girl between 10 and 17 years old with multiple sclerosis. This sample comprised blood, obtained after autologous hematopoietic stem cell transplantation.

CDR3 residues: CANWKRAYEQYF. CDR3 nucleotides: TGTGCCAACTGGAAGAGGGCCTACGAGCAGTACTTC. The chain is built from TRBV19 and TRBJ2-7; maybe TRBD2 (5 bases). The CDR3 runs 12 residues. CDR1 and CDR2 (germline): LNHDA, SQIVND (reference sequence). V dropped 10 bases and J dropped 2 bases, with 12 bases sitting between them.